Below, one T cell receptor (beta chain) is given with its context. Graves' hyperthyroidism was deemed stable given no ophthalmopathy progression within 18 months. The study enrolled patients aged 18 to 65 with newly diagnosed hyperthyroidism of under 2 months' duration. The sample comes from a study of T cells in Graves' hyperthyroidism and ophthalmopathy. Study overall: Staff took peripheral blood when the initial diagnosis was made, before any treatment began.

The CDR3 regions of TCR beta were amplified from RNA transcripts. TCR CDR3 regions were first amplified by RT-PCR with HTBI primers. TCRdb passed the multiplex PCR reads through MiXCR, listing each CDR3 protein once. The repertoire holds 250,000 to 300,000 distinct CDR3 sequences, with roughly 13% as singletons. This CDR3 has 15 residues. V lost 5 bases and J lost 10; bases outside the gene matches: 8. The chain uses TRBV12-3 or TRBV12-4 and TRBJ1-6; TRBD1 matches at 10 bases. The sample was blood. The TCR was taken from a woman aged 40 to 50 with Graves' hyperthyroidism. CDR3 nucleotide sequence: TGTGCCAGCAGTGCCGGGACAGGGGAAAGGTCACCCCTCCACTTT. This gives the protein CASSAGTGERSPLHF.